This T cell receptor (beta chain) appears in the sequencing data of a study of control samples from healthy donors and cancer patients. J lost 0 bases, V lost 0 bases, and 3 bases had no gene match. This CDR3 has 17 amino acids. From germline, CDR1 is SGHNT and CDR2 YYREEE (reference sequence). The data were produced by immunoSEQ multiplex PCR, yet TCRdb's version contains in-frame clones alone and is incomplete. The sample records about 250,000 clones, roughly 80% being singletons. This clone was seen a few times. The sequence derives from a woman aged 55 to 70 with lung cancer. V gene TRBV5-4 combines with J gene TRBJ2-6; 7 bases align to TRBD1. Source material: PBMCs. CDR3 nucleotide sequence: TGTGCCAGCAGCTTGGACGGGACAGACTCTGGGGCCAACGTCCTGACTTTC. Protein: CASSLDGTDSGANVLTF.